The 14 T cell receptor beta chains in this list originate from one sample, sequenced in a study of T-cell reconstitution after alpha-beta-depleted transplantation in children. The TCRbeta library incorporated unique molecular identifiers. One entry per CDR3 protein results from TCRdb running MiXCR on the PCR reads. The profile shows around 680,000 distinct CDR3 sequences, around a sixth of them singletons. The sample consisted of PBMCs from the stem cell graft donor, taken from the stem cell graft. These receptors were collected from a human donor who donated a stem cell graft to a child with acute myeloid leukemia.

The V and J genes are TRBV20-1 and TRBJ1-6; 10 nucleotides match TRBD1. Trimming cost V 3 bases and J 4 bases; bases outside gene matches: 6. CDR3 length: 16 residues. Per the germline V gene, CDR1 is DFQATT and CDR2 is SNEGSKA (reference sequence). The CDR3 DNA reads as TGCAGTGCTAGTGTGGGACAGGGGAGATATAATTCACCCCTCCACTTT. Protein: CSASVGQGRYNSPLHF.

This clonotype was seen more than once but under ten times. The chain couples TRBV20-1 to TRBJ1-6, with 9 bases lining up with TRBD1. Germline CDR1 DFQATT, CDR2 SNEGSKA (reference sequence). The V and J ends lost 0 bases and 9 bases, in that order; junction bases with no gene match: 12. The length of the CDR3 is 17 residues. The CDR3 DNA sequence: TGCAGTGCTAGAGATGGAGACCGGACAGGGGAAATTTCACCCCTCCACTTT. Residues: CSARDGDRTGEISPLHF.

The rearrangement links TRBV5-1 to TRBJ1-1; perhaps TRBD1 as D (6 bases). Germline CDR1 and CDR2: SGHRS and YFSETQ. Trimming pared 2 bases from V and 3 bases from J, leaving 14 bases between. The length of the CDR3 is 15 residues. CDR3 loop: CASSLGGAGDTEAFF. The CDR3 nucleotides read TGCGCCAGCAGCTTAGGGGGTGCCGGGGACACTGAAGCTTTCTTT.

Comments on this clonotype: A much more abundant neighbour one base away suggests this may be a read error. The gene calls are TRBV5-1 and TRBJ2-5, with a weak D call TRBD2 (6 bases). Germline CDR1 SGHRS, CDR2 YFSETQ. This CDR3 comprises 14 residues. Trimming took 0 bases from V and 6 from J, leaving 12 bases between them. The CDR3 reads CASSLDSEGQTQYF. CDR3 bases: TGCGCCAGCAGCTTGGATTCGGAGGGGCAGACCCAGTACTTC.

V and J are TRBV12-3 or TRBV12-4 and TRBJ2-2; D gene unclear. This CDR3 is built from 20 residues. V dropped 7 bases and J dropped 2 bases, with 29 bases sitting between them. The CDR3 nucleotides are TGTGCCAGCAAAAGTTTGTCGGGCCCCCCCACGGGCACTAACACCGGGGAGCTGTTTTTT. This sequence encodes CASKSLSGPPTGTNTGELFF.

This clonotype was recorded many times. V gene TRBV6-1 combines with J gene TRBJ2-6; no definite D call. From germline, CDR1 is MNHNS and CDR2 SASEGT. The CDR3 contains 14 residues. V lost 4 bases to trimming and J lost 1 base, with 5 bases between them. CDR3 nucleotides: TGTGCCAGCAGTGGGCTGTCTGGGGCCAACGTCCTGACTTTC. It codes for CASSGLSGANVLTF.

This clonotype was observed at least ten times. The genes are TRBV20-1 and TRBJ1-1; 10 nucleotides align to TRBD1. CDR3 length: 14 amino acids. J gave up 3 bases and V 6 bases, and 7 bases lay outside the gene matches. CDR1 and CDR2 (germline): DFQATT, SNEGSKA (reference sequence). CDR3: CSAMTGGGHTEAFF. The CDR3 region has the DNA TGCAGTGCGATGACAGGGGGCGGTCACACTGAAGCTTTCTTT.

This clonotype was found a few times. Here the CDR3 reads CASSTGTSGHNEQFF. The CDR3 DNA is TGTGCCAGCTCAACCGGGACTAGCGGGCACAATGAGCAGTTCTTC. This chain links TRBV18 with TRBJ2-1; 12 nucleotides agree with TRBD2. This CDR3 contains 15 residues. The junction had 4 bases not matched to a gene; V was cut back by 5 bases and J by 5 bases. Germline V CDR1 and CDR2: KGHSH, LQKENI.

This chain connects TRBV4-3 to TRBJ2-2; 9 bases line up with TRBD1. Germline assignment: CDR1 LGHNA and CDR2 YSLEER. Unmatched junction bases numbered 12, after V lost 3 bases and J lost 7 bases. The CDR3 is made up of 17 amino acids. The CDR3 nucleotides read TGCGCCAGCAGCCACGGGTTGACAGGGGGTACGGGCGGGGAGCTGTTTTTT. It is translated as CASSHGLTGGTGGELFF.

This clonotype came up many times. This CDR3 is CASSYRGRIGNTIYF. DNA for the CDR3: TGTGCCAGCAGTTACCGGGGAAGAATCGGAAACACCATATATTTT. The chain uses TRBV6-5 and TRBJ1-3; D gene unclear. Trimming shortened V by 2 bases and J by 4 bases, and 12 bases separated the two germline ends. The CDR3 runs to 15 residues. The germline CDR1 and CDR2 sequences are MNHEY and SVGAGI.

This chain uses TRBV12-3 or TRBV12-4 with TRBJ1-1; D gene uncertain. V lost 6 bases, J lost 5 bases, and 16 bases lay in between. The CDR3 is made up of 14 amino acids. The DNA for the CDR3 is TGTGCCAGCAGACTTCCCGGGCGGGTAACTGAAGCTTTCTTT. It translates to CASRLPGRVTEAFF.

This clonotype was recorded at least ten times. V gene TRBV29-1 combines with J gene TRBJ2-3, with D perhaps being TRBD1 or TRBD2 (5 bases each). Trimming took off 4 bases at V and 0 bases at J, with 8 bases between the two ends. The CDR3 has 13 residues. CDR1 and CDR2 from the germline V gene are SQVTM and ANQGSEA. The CDR3 loop is CSVGGYSTDTQYF. The CDR3 coding sequence is TGCAGCGTTGGGGGGTATAGCACAGATACGCAGTATTTT.

The sample holds a few counts of this clonotype. The V and J genes are TRBV20-1 and TRBJ2-5, with 12 nucleotides matching TRBD2. V was clipped by 2 bases and J by 6 bases; unmatched bases: 10. CDR3 size: 16 residues. Germline V gives CDR1 DFQATT, CDR2 SNEGSKA (reference sequence). DNA of the CDR3: TGCAGTGCTAGACCACCTAGCGGGGGGGCCCTGAAGACCCAGTACTTC. It codes for CSARPPSGGALKTQYF.

This clonotype occurred many times. This chain joins TRBV12-3 or TRBV12-4 and TRBJ2-2; D call uncertain. V lost 7 bases, J lost 7 bases, and 7 bases lay in between. The CDR3 contains 11 residues. The CDR3 is CASTEIGELFF. The CDR3 DNA is TGTGCCAGCACAGAGATCGGGGAGCTGTTTTTT.